The present T cell receptor beta chain was sequenced within a study of blood T cell repertoires in COVID-19. The repertoire was sequenced with immunoSEQ multiplex PCR; TCRdb's copy has only in-frame clones and lacks some. The sample has 250,000 to 350,000 clones; around 87% are singletons. Germline CDR1 is PRHDT and CDR2 is FYEKMQ (reference sequence). J gave up 4 bases and V 0 bases, and 2 bases lay outside the gene matches. This CDR3 has 14 amino acids. The sample was peripheral blood. The chain uses TRBV13 and TRBJ1-2; TRBD1 aligns across 7 bases. The sequence came from a woman in her fifties or sixties who had recovered from COVID-19. The CDR3 reads CASSLGQGIYGYTF. The CDR3 coding sequence is TGTGCCAGCAGCTTAGGACAGGGGATCTATGGCTACACCTTC.